This is a list of T cell receptor beta chains from one sample in a study of vaccination effects on CD4 cells after COVID-19. Their cognate antigens are unknown. The data were produced by immunoSEQ multiplex PCR, yet TCRdb's version contains in-frame clones alone and is incomplete. Of 40,000 to 50,000 clones detected, 72% appear once; the ten largest clones hold about 10%. Sample: CD4+ T cells from PBMCs cultured without peptide, taken after COVID-19 vaccination. Receptors were obtained from a human donor who received a COVID-19 vaccine. Each CDR3 is given with its conserved first and last residue. D genes are given only for firm matches. Clone size is shown for a subset of rows, as once, few, many or a class of expanded clone.

DNA: TGTGCCAGCAGTGGCGGACATGCTGGGGACACTGAAGCTTTCTTT
CDR3: CASSGGHAGDTEAFF
V: TRBV28
J: TRBJ1-1
D: NA
size: NA

DNA: TGTGCCAGCAGTTACACGTCCTACGAGCAGTACTTC
CDR3: CASSYTSYEQYF
V: TRBV6-6
J: TRBJ2-7
D: NA
size: NA

DNA: TGCAGCGTTGAATACGCAGGCTCCTATGGCTACACCTTC
CDR3: CSVEYAGSYGYTF
V: TRBV29-1
J: TRBJ1-2
D: NA
size: NA

DNA: TGTGCCAGCAGGTTCTTGGACAGAAAGACCGGGGAGCTGTTTTTT
CDR3: CASRFLDRKTGELFF
V: TRBV2
J: TRBJ2-2
D: NA
size: NA

DNA: TGTGCCAGCAGCTTAGGGGGGAGGGAAAAACTGTTTTTT
CDR3: CASSLGGREKLFF
V: TRBV11-2
J: TRBJ1-4
D: NA
size: NA

DNA: TGTGCCAGCAGCAAAGCGCAGTTCTCCTACAATGAGCAGTTCTTC
CDR3: CASSKAQFSYNEQFF
V: TRBV7-9
J: TRBJ2-1
D: NA
size: NA

DNA: TGTGCCAGCAGTGACTCGGACCGATACTATGGCTACACCTTC
CDR3: CASSDSDRYYGYTF
V: TRBV6-4
J: TRBJ1-2
D: NA
size: NA

DNA: TGTGCCTGGAGTTACGGACAAAATCAGCCCCAGCATTTT
CDR3: CAWSYGQNQPQHF
V: TRBV30
J: TRBJ1-5
D: NA
size: few

DNA: TGTGCCAGCAGTTTATCCCCCAGGGGTAATTACGAGCAGTACTTC
CDR3: CASSLSPRGNYEQYF
V: TRBV27
J: TRBJ2-7
D: NA
size: NA

DNA: TGTGCCAGCAGGCCCGGGACAGAAACCTACGAGCAGTACTTC
CDR3: CASRPGTETYEQYF
V: TRBV27
J: TRBJ2-7
D: TRBD1
size: once

DNA: TGCAGTGCTAGTAGGACTAGTAGTCCCACCCAGTACTTC
CDR3: CSASRTSSPTQYF
V: TRBV20-1
J: TRBJ2-5
D: TRBD2
size: NA

DNA: TGTGCCAGTAGGGAGGATTACTATGGCTACACCTTC
CDR3: CASREDYYGYTF
V: TRBV19
J: TRBJ1-2
D: NA
size: NA

DNA: TGTGCCAGCCAAAGGCGGCGTGATAGCAATCAGCCCCAGCATTTT
CDR3: CASQRRRDSNQPQHF
V: TRBV6-6
J: TRBJ1-5
D: NA
size: few

DNA: TGTGCCAGCAACAACAGGGTCAACCAATTAGCCAAAAACATTCAGTACTTC
CDR3: CASNNRVNQLAKNIQYF
V: TRBV28
J: TRBJ2-4
D: NA
size: few

DNA: TGTGCCAGCAATCTAGCGGAATACAATGAGCAGTTCTTC
CDR3: CASNLAEYNEQFF
V: TRBV2
J: TRBJ2-1
D: TRBD2
size: NA

DNA: TGTGCCAGCAGTCCAGGGAAAGGAGGGGGCATTCGCGGTAATCAGCCCCAGCATTTT
CDR3: CASSPGKGGGIRGNQPQHF
V: TRBV6-6
J: TRBJ1-5
D: TRBD1
size: NA

DNA: TGTGCCAGCAGAACTATTCGCGGGAGCAGTTACGAGCAGTACTTC
CDR3: CASRTIRGSSYEQYF
V: TRBV6-5
J: TRBJ2-7
D: TRBD2
size: once

DNA: TGTGCCAGTAGTATGGTGTACAATGAGCAGTTCTTC
CDR3: CASSMVYNEQFF
V: TRBV19
J: TRBJ2-1
D: NA
size: few

DNA: TGTGCCAGCAGCTCCACCGGGACAGGGGGAGAAAACACCATATATTTT
CDR3: CASSSTGTGGENTIYF
V: TRBV7-9
J: TRBJ1-3
D: TRBD1
size: NA

DNA: TGTGCCAGCAGCCCCTTTGAGGGGGAAAAACTGTTTTTT
CDR3: CASSPFEGEKLFF
V: TRBV3-1/TRBV3-2
J: TRBJ1-4
D: NA
size: NA

DNA: TGTGCCAGCAGTGAAGACAGGGTTACTGAAGCTTTCTTT
CDR3: CASSEDRVTEAFF
V: TRBV6-4
J: TRBJ1-1
D: TRBD1
size: NA